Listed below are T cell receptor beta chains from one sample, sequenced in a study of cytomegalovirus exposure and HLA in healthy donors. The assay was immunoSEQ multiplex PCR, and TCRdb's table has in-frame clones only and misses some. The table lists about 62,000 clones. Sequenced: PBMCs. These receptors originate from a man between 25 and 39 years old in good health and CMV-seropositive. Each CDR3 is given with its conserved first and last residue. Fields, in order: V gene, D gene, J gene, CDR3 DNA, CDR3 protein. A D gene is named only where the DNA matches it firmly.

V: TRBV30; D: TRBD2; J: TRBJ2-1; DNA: TGTGCCTGGGGACTAGCGGGGGGGTATGAGCAGTTCTTC; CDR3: CAWGLAGGYEQFF
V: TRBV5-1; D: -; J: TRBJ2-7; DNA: TGCGCCAGCAGCTTGGTATCCGGTCGCGAGCAGTACTTC; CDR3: CASSLVSGREQYF
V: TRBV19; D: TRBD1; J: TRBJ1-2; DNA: TGTGCCAGTAGTAACAGGGGGCGAGACTATGGCTACACCTTC; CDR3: CASSNRGRDYGYTF
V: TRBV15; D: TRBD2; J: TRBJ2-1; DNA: TGTGCCACCAGCAGAGGAGATGGACTAGCGGGGGACAATGAGCAGTTCTTC; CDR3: CATSRGDGLAGDNEQFF
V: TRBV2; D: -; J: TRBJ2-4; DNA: TGTGCCAGAAGTGCAGAAAACATTCAGTACTTC; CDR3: CARSAENIQYF
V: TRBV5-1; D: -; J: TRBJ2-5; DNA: TGCGCCCGCCGGGGGGCTGCGGAGACCCAGTACTTC; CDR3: CARRGAAETQYF
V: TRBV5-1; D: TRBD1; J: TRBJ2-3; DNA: TGCGCCAGCAGCATTAACAGGGGAACAGATACGCAGTATTTT; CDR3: CASSINRGTDTQYF
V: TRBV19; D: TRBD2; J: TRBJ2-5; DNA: TGTGCCAGTACCCCTCCGGCTAGCGGGGTCTGGGAGACCCAGTACTTC; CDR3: CASTPPASGVWETQYF
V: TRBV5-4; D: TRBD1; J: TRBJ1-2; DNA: TGTGCCAGCAGCTCCGGACAGGGGGCGCTTGGCTACACCTTC; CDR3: CASSSGQGALGYTF
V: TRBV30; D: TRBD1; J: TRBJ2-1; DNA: TGTGCCTGGGACAGGGCCGACAATGAGCAGTTCTTC; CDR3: CAWDRADNEQFF
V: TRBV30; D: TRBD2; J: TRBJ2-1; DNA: TGTGCCTGGACTAGCGGGTGGGGGCACAATGAGCAGTTCTTC; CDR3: CAWTSGWGHNEQFF
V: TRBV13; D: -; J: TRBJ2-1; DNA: TGTGCCAGCAGCTTACGACAGAGCCATGAGCAGTTCTTC; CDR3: CASSLRQSHEQFF
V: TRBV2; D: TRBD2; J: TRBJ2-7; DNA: TGTGCCAGCAGTGAGGGCCTAGCGGGATTGTACGAGCAGTACTTC; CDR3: CASSEGLAGLYEQYF
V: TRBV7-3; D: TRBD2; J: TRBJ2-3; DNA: TGTGCCAGCAGCGCCCGGACTAGCGGGGCAGATACGCAGTATTTT; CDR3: CASSARTSGADTQYF
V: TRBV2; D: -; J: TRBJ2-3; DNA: TGTGCCAGCGCCCCTCTAGCTGTAGATACGCAGTATTTT; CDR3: CASAPLAVDTQYF
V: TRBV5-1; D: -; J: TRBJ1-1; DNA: TGCGCCAGCAGCCTACAGACAGGTGGGGCTGAAGCTTTCTTT; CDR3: CASSLQTGGAEAFF